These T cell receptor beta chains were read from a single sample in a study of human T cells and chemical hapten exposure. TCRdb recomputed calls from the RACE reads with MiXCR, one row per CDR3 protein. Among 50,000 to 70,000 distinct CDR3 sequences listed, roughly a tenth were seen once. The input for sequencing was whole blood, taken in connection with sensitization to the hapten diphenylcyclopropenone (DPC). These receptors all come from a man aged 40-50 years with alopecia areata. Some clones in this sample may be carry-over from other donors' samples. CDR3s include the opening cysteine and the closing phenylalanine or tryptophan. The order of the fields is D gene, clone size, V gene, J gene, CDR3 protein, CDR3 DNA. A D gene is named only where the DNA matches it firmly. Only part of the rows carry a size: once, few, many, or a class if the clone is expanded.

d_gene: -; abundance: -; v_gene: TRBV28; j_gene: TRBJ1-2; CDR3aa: CASSLVGLGERSYGYTF; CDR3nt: TGTGCCAGCAGTTTAGTCGGGCTGGGGGAACGTTCATATGGCTACACCTTC
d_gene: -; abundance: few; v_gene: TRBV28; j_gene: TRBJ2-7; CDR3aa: CASSPPVMPYEQYF; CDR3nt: TGTGCCAGCAGCCCTCCGGTGATGCCGTACGAGCAGTACTTC
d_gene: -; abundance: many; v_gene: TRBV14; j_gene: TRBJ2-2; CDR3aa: CASSQVAGLANTGELFF; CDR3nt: TGTGCCAGCAGCCAAGTTGCCGGACTTGCGAACACCGGGGAGCTGTTTTTT
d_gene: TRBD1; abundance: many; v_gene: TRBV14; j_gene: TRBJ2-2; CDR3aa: CASSLHRGQAGELFF; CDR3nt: TGTGCCAGCAGCCTCCACAGGGGGCAGGCCGGGGAGCTGTTTTTT
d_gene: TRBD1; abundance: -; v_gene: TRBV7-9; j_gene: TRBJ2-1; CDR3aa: CASSSETGTKTSDYNEQFF; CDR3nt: TGTGCCAGCAGCTCGGAGACAGGGACGAAAACCTCCGATTACAATGAGCAGTTCTTC
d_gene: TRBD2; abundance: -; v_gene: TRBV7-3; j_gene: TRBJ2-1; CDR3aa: CASSLMGSSGRARNEQFF; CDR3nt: TGTGCCAGCAGCTTAATGGGGTCCAGCGGGAGGGCCAGGAATGAGCAGTTCTTC
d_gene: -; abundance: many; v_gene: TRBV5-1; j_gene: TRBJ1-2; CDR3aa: CASSLGRDYGYTF; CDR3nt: TGCGCCAGCAGCTTGGGACGGGACTATGGCTACACCTTC
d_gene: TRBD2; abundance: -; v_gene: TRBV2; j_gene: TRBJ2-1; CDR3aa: CASWEGTYNEQFF; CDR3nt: TGTGCCAGCTGGGAGGGAACTTACAATGAGCAGTTCTTC
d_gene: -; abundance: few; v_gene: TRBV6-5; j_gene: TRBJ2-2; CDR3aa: CASRPPKNTGELFF; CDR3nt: TGTGCCAGCAGGCCTCCAAAGAACACCGGGGAGCTGTTTTTT
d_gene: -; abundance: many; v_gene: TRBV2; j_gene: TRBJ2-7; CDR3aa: CATEGLVGKDEQYF; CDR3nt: TGTGCGACCGAAGGGCTAGTTGGAAAGGACGAGCAGTACTTC
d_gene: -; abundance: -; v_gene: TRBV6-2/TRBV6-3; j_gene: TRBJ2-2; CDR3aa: CASSFIRALNTGELFF; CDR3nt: TGTGCCAGCAGTTTTATAAGAGCGCTAAACACCGGGGAGCTGTTTTTT
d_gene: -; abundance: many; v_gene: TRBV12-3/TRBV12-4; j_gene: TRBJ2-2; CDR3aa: CASSDQAATNTGELFF; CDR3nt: TGTGCCAGCAGTGACCAAGCGGCAACGAACACCGGGGAGCTGTTTTTT
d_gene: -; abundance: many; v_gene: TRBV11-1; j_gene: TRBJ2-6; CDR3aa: CASSLVSSGANVLTF; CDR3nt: TGTGCCAGCAGCTTAGTGAGCTCTGGGGCCAACGTCCTGACTTTC
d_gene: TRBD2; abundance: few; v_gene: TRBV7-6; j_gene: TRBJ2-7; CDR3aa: CASSSTSGAWYF; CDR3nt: TGTGCCAGCAGCTCGACTAGCGGGGCCTGGTACTTC
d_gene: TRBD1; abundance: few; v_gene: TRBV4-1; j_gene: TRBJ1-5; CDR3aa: CASSQEGQGGNQPQHF; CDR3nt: TGCGCCAGCAGCCAAGAGGGACAGGGGGGCAATCAGCCCCAGCATTTT
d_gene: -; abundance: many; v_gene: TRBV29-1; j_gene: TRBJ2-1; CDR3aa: CSADGSYNEQFF; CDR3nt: TGCAGCGCTGATGGGTCCTACAATGAGCAGTTCTTC
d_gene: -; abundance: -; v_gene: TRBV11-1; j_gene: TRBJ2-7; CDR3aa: CASSLGQGPEQYF; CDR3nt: TGTGCCAGCAGCTTAGGGCAGGGCCCCGAGCAGTACTTC
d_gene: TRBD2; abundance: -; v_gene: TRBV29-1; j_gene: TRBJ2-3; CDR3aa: CSVEMTSGSPQYF; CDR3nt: TGCAGCGTTGAAATGACTAGCGGGAGTCCGCAGTATTTT
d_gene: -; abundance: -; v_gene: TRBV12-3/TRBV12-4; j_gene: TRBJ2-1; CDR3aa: CASSLERYNEQFF; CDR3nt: TGTGCCAGCAGTTTAGAGAGGTACAATGAGCAGTTCTTC
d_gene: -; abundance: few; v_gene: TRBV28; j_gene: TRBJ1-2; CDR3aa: CASSEGDGYTF; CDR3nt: TGTGCCAGCAGTGAGGGGGATGGCTACACCTTC
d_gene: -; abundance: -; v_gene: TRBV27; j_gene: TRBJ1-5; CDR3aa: CASSFQGHQPQHF; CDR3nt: TGTGCCAGCAGTTTCCAGGGACATCAGCCCCAGCATTTT
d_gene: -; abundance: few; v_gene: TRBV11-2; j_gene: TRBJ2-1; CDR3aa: CASSPLGHNEQFF; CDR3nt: TGTGCCAGCAGCCCCCTGGGGCACAATGAGCAGTTCTTC
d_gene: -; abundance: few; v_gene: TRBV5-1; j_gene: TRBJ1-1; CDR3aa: CASSKTDSMNTEAFF; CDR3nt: TGCGCCAGCAGCAAGACAGACAGTATGAACACTGAAGCTTTCTTT